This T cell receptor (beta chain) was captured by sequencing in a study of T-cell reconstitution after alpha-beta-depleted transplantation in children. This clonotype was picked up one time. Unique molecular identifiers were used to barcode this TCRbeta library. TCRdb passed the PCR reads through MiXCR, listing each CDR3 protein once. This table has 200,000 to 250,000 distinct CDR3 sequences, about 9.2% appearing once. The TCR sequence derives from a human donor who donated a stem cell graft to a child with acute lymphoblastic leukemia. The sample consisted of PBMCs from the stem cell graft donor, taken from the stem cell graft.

CDR3 nucleotides: TGTGCCAGCAGCTTAGACGAGGGCCAGGGCCCCTACACTGAAGCTTTCTTT. Protein product: CASSLDEGQGPYTEAFF. The chain joins TRBV7-6 to TRBJ1-1, with D possibly being TRBD1 (5 bases). V lost 1 base to trimming and J lost 3 bases, with 18 bases between them. Germline assignment: CDR1 SGHVS and CDR2 FNYEAQ. The CDR3 sequence is 17 residues long.